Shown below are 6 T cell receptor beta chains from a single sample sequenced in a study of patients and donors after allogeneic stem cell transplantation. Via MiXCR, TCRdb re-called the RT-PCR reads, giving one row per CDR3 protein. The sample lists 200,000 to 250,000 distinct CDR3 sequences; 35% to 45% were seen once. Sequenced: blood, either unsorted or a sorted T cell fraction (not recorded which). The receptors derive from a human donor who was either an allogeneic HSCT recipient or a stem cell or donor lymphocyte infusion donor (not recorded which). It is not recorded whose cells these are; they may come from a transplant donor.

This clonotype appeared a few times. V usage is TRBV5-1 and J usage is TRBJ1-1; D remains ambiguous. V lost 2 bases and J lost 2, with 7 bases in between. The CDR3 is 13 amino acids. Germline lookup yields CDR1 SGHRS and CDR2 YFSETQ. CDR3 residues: CASSFGYNTEAFF. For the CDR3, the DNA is TGCGCCAGCAGCTTTGGTTATAACACTGAAGCTTTCTTT.

The CDR3 loop reads CASSLGRGLNTEAFF. Here the CDR3 DNA reads TGTGCCAGCTCACTTGGTCGGGGGCTGAACACTGAAGCTTTCTTT. The chain combines TRBV18 with TRBJ1-1; possibly TRBD1 for D (6 bases). This CDR3 has 15 amino acids. V was shortened by 4 bases and J by 0 bases, with 12 bases between the two germline ends. Per germline, CDR1 KGHSH and CDR2 LQKENI.

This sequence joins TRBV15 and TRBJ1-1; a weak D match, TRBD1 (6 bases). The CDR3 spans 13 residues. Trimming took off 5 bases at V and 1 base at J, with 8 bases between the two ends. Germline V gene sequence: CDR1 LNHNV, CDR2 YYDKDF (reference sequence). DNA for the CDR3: TGTGCCACCAGCCCACAGGGGAACACTGAAGCTTTCTTT. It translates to CATSPQGNTEAFF. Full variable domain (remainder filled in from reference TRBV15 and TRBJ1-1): DAMVIQNPRYQVTQFGKPVTLSCSQTLNHNVMYWYQQKSSQAPKLLFHYYDKDFNNEADTPDNFQSRRPNTSFCFLDIRSPGLGDTAMYLCATSPQGNTEAFFGQGTRLTVV.

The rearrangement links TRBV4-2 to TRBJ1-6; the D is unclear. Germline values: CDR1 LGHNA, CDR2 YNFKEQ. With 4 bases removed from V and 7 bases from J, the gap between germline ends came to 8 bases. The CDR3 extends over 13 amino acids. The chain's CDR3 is CASSLEQNSPLHF. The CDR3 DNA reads TGTGCCAGCAGCCTAGAACAGAATTCACCCCTCCACTTT.

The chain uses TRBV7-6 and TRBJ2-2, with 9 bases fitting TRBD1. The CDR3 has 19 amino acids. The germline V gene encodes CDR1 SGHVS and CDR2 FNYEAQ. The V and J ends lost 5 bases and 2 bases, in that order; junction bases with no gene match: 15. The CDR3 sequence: CASSVGDREPNLNTGELFF. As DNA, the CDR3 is TGTGCCAGCAGCGTTGGGGACAGGGAGCCTAACTTAAACACCGGGGAGCTGTTTTTT.

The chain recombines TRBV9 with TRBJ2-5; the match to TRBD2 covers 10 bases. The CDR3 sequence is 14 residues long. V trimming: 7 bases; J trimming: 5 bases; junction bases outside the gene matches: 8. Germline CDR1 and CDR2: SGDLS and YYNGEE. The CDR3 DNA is TGTGCCAGCGGGAGGGGACTAGCGAGTGAGACCCAGTACTTC. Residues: CASGRGLASETQYF.